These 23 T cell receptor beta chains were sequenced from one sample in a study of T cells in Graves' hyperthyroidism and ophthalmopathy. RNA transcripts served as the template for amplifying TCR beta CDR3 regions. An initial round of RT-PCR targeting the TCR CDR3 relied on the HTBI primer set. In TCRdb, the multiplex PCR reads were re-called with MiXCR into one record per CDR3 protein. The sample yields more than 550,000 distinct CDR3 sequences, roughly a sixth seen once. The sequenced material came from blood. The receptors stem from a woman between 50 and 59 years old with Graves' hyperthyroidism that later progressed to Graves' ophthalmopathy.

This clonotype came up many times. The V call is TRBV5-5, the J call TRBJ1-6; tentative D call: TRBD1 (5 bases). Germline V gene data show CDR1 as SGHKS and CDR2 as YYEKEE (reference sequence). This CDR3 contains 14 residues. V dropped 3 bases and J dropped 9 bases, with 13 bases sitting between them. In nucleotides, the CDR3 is TGTGCCAGCAGCTATTCGATGGGGCCTTCACCCCTCCACTTT. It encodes CASSYSMGPSPLHF. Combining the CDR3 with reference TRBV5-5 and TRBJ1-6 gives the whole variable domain DAGVTQSPTHLIKTRGQQVTLRCSPISGHKSVSWYQQVLGQGPQFIFQYYEKEERGRGNFPDRFSARQFPNYSSELNVNALLLGDSALYLCASSYSMGPSPLHFGNGTRLTVT.

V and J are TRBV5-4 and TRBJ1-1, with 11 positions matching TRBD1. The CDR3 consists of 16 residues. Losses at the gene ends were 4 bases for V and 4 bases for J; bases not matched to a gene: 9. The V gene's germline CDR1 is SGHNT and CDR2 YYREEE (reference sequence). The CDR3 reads CASSVGQGARVTEAFF. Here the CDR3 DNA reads TGTGCCAGCAGCGTTGGACAGGGGGCAAGGGTCACTGAAGCTTTCTTT.

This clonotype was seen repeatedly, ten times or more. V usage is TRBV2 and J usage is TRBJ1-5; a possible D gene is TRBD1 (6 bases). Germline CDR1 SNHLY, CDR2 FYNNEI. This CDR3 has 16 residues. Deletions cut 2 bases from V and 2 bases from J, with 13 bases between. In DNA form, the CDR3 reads TGTGCCAGCAGTGAACCCGCAGGGGCACGCAATCAGCCCCAGCATTTT. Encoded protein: CASSEPAGARNQPQHF. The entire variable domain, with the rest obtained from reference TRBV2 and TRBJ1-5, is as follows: EPEVTQTPSHQVTQMGQEVILRCVPISNHLYFYWYRQILGQKVEFLVSFYNNEISEKSEIFDDQFSVERPDGSNFTLKIRSTKLEDSAMYFCASSEPAGARNQPQHFGDGTRLSIL.

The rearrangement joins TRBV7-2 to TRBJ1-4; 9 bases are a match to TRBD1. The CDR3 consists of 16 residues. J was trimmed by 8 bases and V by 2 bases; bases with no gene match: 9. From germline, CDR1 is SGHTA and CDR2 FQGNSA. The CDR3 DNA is TGTGCCAGCAGCTTAAGGTTGTCGGGACAGGGAGAAAAACTGTTTTTT. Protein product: CASSLRLSGQGEKLFF. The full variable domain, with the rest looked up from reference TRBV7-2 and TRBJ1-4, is GAGVSQSPSNKVTEKGKDVELRCDPISGHTALYWYRQSLGQGLEFLIYFQGNSAPDKSGLPSDRFSAERTGGSVSTLTIQRTQQEDSAVYLCASSLRLSGQGEKLFFGSGTQLSVL.

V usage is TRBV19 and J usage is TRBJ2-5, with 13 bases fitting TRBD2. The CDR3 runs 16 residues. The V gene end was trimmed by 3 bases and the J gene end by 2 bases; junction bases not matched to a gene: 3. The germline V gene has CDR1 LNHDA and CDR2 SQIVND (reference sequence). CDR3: CASSIWTSGGQETQYF. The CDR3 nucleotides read TGTGCCAGTAGTATTTGGACTAGCGGGGGACAAGAGACCCAGTACTTC.

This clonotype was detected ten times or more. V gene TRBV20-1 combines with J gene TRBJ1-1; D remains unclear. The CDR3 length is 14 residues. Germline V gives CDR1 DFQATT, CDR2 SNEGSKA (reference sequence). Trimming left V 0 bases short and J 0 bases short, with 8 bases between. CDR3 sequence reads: CSARDGGVNTEAFF. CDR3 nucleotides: TGCAGTGCTAGAGATGGTGGGGTGAACACTGAAGCTTTCTTT.

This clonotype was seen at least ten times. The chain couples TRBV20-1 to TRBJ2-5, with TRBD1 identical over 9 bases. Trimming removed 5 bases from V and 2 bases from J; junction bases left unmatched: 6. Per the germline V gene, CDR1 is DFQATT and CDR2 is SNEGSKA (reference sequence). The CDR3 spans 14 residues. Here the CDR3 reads CSAATGTGQETQYF. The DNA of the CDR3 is TGCAGTGCTGCTACCGGGACAGGGCAAGAGACCCAGTACTTC.

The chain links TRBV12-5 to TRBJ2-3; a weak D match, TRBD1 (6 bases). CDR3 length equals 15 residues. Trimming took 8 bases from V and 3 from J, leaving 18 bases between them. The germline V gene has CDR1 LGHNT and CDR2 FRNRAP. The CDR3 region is CASIRTASTTDTQYF. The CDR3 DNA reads TGTGCTAGTATAAGGACAGCCTCGACGACAGATACGCAGTATTTT.

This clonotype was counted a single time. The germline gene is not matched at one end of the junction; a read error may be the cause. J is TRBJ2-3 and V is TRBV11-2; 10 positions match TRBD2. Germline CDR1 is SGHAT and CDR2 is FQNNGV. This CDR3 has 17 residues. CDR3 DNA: TGTGCCAGCAGGGCCGGCTTAGCGGGGGGCGTCGGGGATACGAAGTATTTT. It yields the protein CASRAGLAGGVGDTKYF.

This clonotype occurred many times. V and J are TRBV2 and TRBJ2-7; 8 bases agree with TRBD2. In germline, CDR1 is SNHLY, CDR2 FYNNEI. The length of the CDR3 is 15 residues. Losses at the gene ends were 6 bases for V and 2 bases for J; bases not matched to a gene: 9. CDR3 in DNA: TGTGCCAGCAGGAAGGGAGCGGGGGCCACCTACGAGCAGTACTTC. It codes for CASRKGAGATYEQYF.

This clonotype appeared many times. The DNA for the CDR3 is TGTGCCAGCAGCCCCAATACCGGGGGGGCCGGGAATACTGAAGCTTTCTTT. The encoded protein is CASSPNTGGAGNTEAFF. The chain employs TRBV3-1 and TRBJ1-1, with D perhaps matching TRBD1 (6 bases). The CDR3 covers 17 residues. Germline CDR1 is LGHDT and CDR2 is YNNKEL (reference sequence). V was pared by 4 bases and J by 5 bases, with 23 bases between.

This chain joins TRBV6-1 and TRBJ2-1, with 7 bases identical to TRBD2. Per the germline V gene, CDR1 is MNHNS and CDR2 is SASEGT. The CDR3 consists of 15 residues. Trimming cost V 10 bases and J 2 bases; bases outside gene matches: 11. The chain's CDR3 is CANRPSRGAYNEQFF. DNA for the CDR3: TGTGCCAACAGACCTTCCCGGGGGGCCTACAATGAGCAGTTCTTC.

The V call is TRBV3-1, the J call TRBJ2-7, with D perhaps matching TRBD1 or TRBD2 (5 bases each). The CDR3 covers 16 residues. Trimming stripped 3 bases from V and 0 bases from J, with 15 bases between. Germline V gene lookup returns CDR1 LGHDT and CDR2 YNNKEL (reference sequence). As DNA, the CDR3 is TGTGCCAGCAGCCAGAGCCGGGACGGAGCCTCCTACGAGCAGTACTTC. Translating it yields CASSQSRDGASYEQYF.

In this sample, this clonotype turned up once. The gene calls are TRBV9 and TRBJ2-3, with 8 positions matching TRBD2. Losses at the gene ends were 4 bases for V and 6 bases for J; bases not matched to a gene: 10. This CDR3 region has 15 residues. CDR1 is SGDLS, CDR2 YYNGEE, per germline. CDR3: CASSPRDSGEDTQYF. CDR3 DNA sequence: TGTGCCAGCAGCCCACGGGATAGCGGGGAGGATACGCAGTATTTT. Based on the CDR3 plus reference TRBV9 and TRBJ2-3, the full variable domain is DSGVTQTPKHLITATGQRVTLRCSPRSGDLSVYWYQQSLDQGLQFLIQYYNGEERAKGNILERFSAQQFPDLHSELNLSSLELGDSALYFCASSPRDSGEDTQYFGPGTRLTVL.

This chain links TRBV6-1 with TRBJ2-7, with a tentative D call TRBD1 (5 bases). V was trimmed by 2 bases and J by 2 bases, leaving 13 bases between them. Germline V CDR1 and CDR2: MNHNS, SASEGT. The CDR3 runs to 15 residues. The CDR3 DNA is TGTGCCAGCAGTGAACTGCCAGGGCGTACCTACGAGCAGTACTTC. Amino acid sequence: CASSELPGRTYEQYF.

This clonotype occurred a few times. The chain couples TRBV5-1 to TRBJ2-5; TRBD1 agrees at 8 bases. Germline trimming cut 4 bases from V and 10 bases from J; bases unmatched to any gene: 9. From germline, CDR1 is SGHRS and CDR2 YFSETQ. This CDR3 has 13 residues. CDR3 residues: CASSTGQGRSQYF. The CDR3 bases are TGCGCCAGCAGCACCGGACAGGGTAGGAGCCAGTACTTC.

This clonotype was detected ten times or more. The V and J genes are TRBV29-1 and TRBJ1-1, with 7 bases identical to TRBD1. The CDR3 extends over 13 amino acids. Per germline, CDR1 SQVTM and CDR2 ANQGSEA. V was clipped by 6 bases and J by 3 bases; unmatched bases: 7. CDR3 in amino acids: CSVGDRADTEAFF. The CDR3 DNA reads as TGCAGCGTCGGAGACAGGGCGGACACTGAAGCTTTCTTT.

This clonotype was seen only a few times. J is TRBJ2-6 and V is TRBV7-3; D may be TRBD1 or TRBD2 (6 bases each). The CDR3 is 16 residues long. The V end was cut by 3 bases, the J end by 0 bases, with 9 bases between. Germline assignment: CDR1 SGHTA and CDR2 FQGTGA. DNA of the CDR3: TGTGCCAGCAGCTTGGGGGGCAACTCTGGGGCCAACGTCCTGACTTTC. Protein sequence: CASSLGGNSGANVLTF.

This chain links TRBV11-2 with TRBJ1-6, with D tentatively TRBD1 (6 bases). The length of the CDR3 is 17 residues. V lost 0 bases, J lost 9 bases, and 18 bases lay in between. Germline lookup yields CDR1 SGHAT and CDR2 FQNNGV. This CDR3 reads CASSLDSRQGGTSPLHF. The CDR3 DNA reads TGTGCCAGCAGCTTAGATTCGCGGCAAGGGGGTACTTCACCCCTCCACTTT.

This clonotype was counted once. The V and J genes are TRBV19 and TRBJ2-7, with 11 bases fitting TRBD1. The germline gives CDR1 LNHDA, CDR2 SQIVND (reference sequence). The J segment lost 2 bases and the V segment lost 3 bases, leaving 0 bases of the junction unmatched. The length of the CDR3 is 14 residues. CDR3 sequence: CASSMGQGAYEQYF. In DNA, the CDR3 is TGTGCCAGTAGTATGGGACAGGGGGCCTACGAGCAGTACTTC.

CDR3 coding DNA: TGTGCCAGCAGTTTAGCGGTTATAGGGGGATCTCTAGAGACCCAGTACTTC. Protein sequence: CASSLAVIGGSLETQYF. The gene calls are TRBV12-3 or TRBV12-4 and TRBJ2-5, with a tentative D call TRBD1 (6 bases). Trimming stripped 0 bases from V and 4 bases from J, with 18 bases between. The CDR3 runs to 17 residues.

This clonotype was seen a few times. As DNA, the CDR3 is TGTGCCAGCAGTTTAGTGGGGGCTTATCAGCCCCAGCATTTT. Its protein product is CASSLVGAYQPQHF. The chain is built from TRBV12-3 or TRBV12-4 and TRBJ1-5, with D maybe TRBD1 (6 bases). Trimming stripped 1 base from V and 5 bases from J, with 9 bases between. There are 14 residues in the CDR3.

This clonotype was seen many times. The CDR3, as DNA: TGCGCCAGCAGAGGCGGGGGGGATAGCTCCTACAATGAGCAGTTCTTC. Its protein is CASRGGGDSSYNEQFF. The gene calls are TRBV5-1 and TRBJ2-1, with 9 bases matching TRBD2. CDR1 SGHRS and CDR2 YFSETQ come from the germline V gene. This CDR3 region has 16 residues. The V gene end was trimmed by 5 bases and the J gene end by 0 bases; junction bases not matched to a gene: 6.